The sequence of this TCR beta chain was determined in a study of neurological immune-mediated disorders. V was pared by 3 bases and J by 7 bases, with 16 bases between. Germline assignment: CDR1 SGHDN and CDR2 FVKESK. This CDR3 has 14 amino acids. Unsorted libraries were generated from 2 million PBMCs held at -80 degrees C. Regarding the study as a whole: The most TCR clonal expansion was seen in HTLV-1-associated myelopathy, and the least was seen in multiple sclerosis, which fell below healthy controls.

Over 180 million TCR-beta sequences, together covering 15-18 subjects, were produced by every individual sequencing run that was carried out. Each CDR3 protein is one row after TCRdb ran MiXCR on the 5' RACE reads. The table lists 25,000 to 30,000 distinct CDR3 sequences, under 8% of them singletons. This clonotype was counted ten times or more. Its antigen remains unidentified. The clonotype comes from a woman in her forties or fifties in good health. What was sequenced was PBMCs. This chain uses TRBV14 with TRBJ2-7; perhaps TRBD2 as D (5 bases). The CDR3 loop reads CASSHDSVRREQYF. DNA of the CDR3: TGTGCCAGCAGCCATGACTCAGTGCGGAGGGAGCAGTACTTC.